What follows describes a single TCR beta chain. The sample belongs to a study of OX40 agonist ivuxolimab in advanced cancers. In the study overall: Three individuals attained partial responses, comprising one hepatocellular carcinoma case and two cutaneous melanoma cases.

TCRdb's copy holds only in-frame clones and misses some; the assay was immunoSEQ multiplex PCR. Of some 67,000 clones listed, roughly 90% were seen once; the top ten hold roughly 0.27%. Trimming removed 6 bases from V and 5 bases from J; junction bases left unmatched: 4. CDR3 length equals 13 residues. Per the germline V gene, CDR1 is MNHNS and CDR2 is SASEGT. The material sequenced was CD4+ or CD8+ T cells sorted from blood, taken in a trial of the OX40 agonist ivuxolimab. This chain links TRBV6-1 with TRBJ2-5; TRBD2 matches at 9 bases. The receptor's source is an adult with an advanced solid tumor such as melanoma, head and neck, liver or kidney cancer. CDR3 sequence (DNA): TGTGCCAGCAGGGGACTAGCTGGGGAGACCCAGTACTTC. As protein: CASRGLAGETQYF.